This TCR beta chain comes out of a study of OX40 agonist ivuxolimab in advanced cancers. At the level of the whole study: Ivuxolimab, which targeted the costimulatory receptor OX40 (CD134), was an agonistic, fully human IgG2 monoclonal antibody. Peripheral TCRbeta sequencing aimed to test whether ivuxolimab altered TCR sequence diversity and caused clonal T-cell expansion. Intravenous ivuxolimab was administered to patients every 2 weeks at six dose levels: 0.01, 0.1, 0.3, 1.5, 3 and 10 mg/kg. The paper describes the monotherapy dose-escalation part (N of about 52 patients) of the phase I trial of ivuxolimab. Three dose-escalation patients achieved partial responses, one with hepatocellular carcinoma and two with cutaneous melanoma. The dose-escalation cohort was 82.7% male with a mean age of about 65 years, ranging from roughly 23 to 90. Patients were allowed to have had prior anti-PD-1, anti-PD-L1 or anti-CTLA-4 therapy, and approximately 40% of the dose-escalation patients had been treated with checkpoint inhibitors. Among the approximately 54 dose-escalation patients, about 20 had hepatocellular carcinoma, roughly 15 melanoma, 9 renal cell carcinoma and 9 head and neck cancer.

Genomic DNA was extracted from sorted cells for sequencing of the TCRbeta CDR3 region. The immunoSEQ Assay was used for sequencing of TCRbeta CDR3 regions. TCRdb carries this immuneACCESS record with in-frame sequences only. Its versions omit some clonotypes, under half of them owing to an unresolved V gene in the studies checked, with the rest unexplained. Across this sample there are approximately 81,000 clones, with roughly 86% seen only once. The ten largest clones capture around 0.97% of the sample. About this clone: No antigen is known for it. No much larger clone exists at a distance of one base, and base qualities are not known.

The trial excluded patients who had a history of autoimmune disease or who were on systemic immunosuppression. Peripheral blood for TCR sequencing was collected from all dose cohorts at baseline, on cycle 4 day 1, and on cycle 7 day 1. The samples were taken from a phase I, first-in-human, multicenter, open-label dose-escalation trial of ivuxolimab. The trial enrolled adults with locally advanced or metastatic head and neck squamous cell, hepatocellular, melanoma or renal cell carcinoma. Before TCR sequencing, CD4+ T cells and CD8+ T cells were sorted from peripheral blood as separate populations. The paper as a whole reports these results and caveats: Low levels of normalized T-cell clonal expansion were also shown by some nonresponding patients. At doses of 0.1 to 3.0 mg/kg, clonal expansion of both CD4+ and CD8+ blood T cells was observed from baseline to week 6. After ivuxolimab, CD8+ T cells had more expanded clones than CD4+ T cells on average. Antigen specificity was not determined for the clonally expanded peripheral T cells. Partial responders in the 0.1-3.0 mg/kg groups had among the lowest normalized peripheral clonal expansion, especially among CD8+ T cells.

The material sequenced was CD4+ or CD8+ T cells sorted from blood, taken in a trial of the OX40 agonist ivuxolimab. The receptor comes from an adult with an advanced solid tumor such as melanoma, head and neck, liver or kidney cancer.

At the DNA level, the sequence is TGTGCCAGCAGCTTAGAGGGGTCTGTTGGGGGTCAGCCCCAGCATTTT. Translated, this is CASSLEGSVGGQPQHF. The sequence links TRBV7-2 to TRBJ1-5; possibly the D gene is TRBD1, per 5 matching bases. Trimming at the junction amounts to 1 base on V and 6 bases on J, and the germline ends lie 16 bases apart. Measured from the cysteine to the phenylalanine, the CDR3 is 16 residues long. CDR3 DNA only is kept here, 48 bases in frame from base 1. CDR1 SGHTA and CDR2 FQGNSA were looked up in the germline V gene.